A selection of T cell receptor beta chains follows, all from one sample in a study of identifying expanded T cells in peripheral blood. Clones were sequenced by immunoSEQ multiplex PCR, and TCRdb holds only the in-frame ones, with some missing. This sample has about 85,000 clones; around 91% occur once, and the top ten carry around 2.7%. The specimen sequenced was blood. The source is a person aged 18 to 75 in good health. Each CDR3 is given with its conserved first and last residue. A D gene is named only where the DNA matches it firmly. Clone size is stated in some rows and not others, as once, few, many or a class when expanded.

>-|-|TRBJ2-5|TRBV7-8
TGTGCCAGCAGCTTCGGAGAGACCCAGTACTTC
CASSFGETQYF
>TRBD1|-|TRBJ1-4|TRBV10-1
TGCGCCAGCAGGACAGGGTCGGCTAATGAAAAACTGTTTTTT
CASRTGSANEKLFF
>-|once|TRBJ1-4|TRBV6-5
TGTGCCAGCAGGGAACGGACTAATGAAAAACTGTTTTTT
CASRERTNEKLFF
>-|-|TRBJ2-5|TRBV15
TGTGCCACCAGCAGAGAGGGTGAGACCCAGTACTTC
CATSREGETQYF
>-|-|TRBJ1-1|TRBV28
TGTGCCAGCAGCACCCGACAAAGTAAAGCTTTCTTT
CASSTRQSKAFF
>TRBD2|-|TRBJ2-7|TRBV4-1
TGCGCCAGCAGCCAAGAAGGACTAGCGGGCATCTTCTACGAGCAGTACTTC
CASSQEGLAGIFYEQYF
>TRBD2|-|TRBJ2-2|TRBV7-2
TGTGCCAGCAGCCCCGGACTAGCGGGGAACACCGGGGAGCTGTTTTTT
CASSPGLAGNTGELFF
>-|-|TRBJ2-1|TRBV7-9
TGTGCCAGCAGCTTAGACACTGGACCCTACAATGAGCAGTTCTTC
CASSLDTGPYNEQFF
>TRBD2|-|TRBJ2-5|TRBV7-2
TGTGCCAGCAGCTTACGGAGTCTAGCGGGGGCCTACCAAGAGACCCAGTACTTC
CASSLRSLAGAYQETQYF
>TRBD1|-|TRBJ2-1|TRBV19
TGTGCCAGTACCGTGACAGGGGGTCCCTACAATGAGCAGTTCTTC
CASTVTGGPYNEQFF
>TRBD1|-|TRBJ1-1|TRBV18
TGTGCCAGCTCGCCGAGCCCGACAGGGCTGAACACTGAAGCTTTCTTT
CASSPSPTGLNTEAFF
>TRBD2|-|TRBJ2-7|TRBV18
TGTGCCAGCTCAAAGCCTAGCGGGGAGTACGAGCAGTACTTC
CASSKPSGEYEQYF
>-|-|TRBJ2-7|TRBV5-6
TGTGCCAGCAGCTTTCGGGGGACTTTGGTATCCTACGAGCAGTACTTC
CASSFRGTLVSYEQYF
>-|-|TRBJ1-3|TRBV5-5
TGTGCCAGCAGCTTTGGGACTGGCTCTGGAAACACCATATATTTT
CASSFGTGSGNTIYF
>-|-|TRBJ2-1|TRBV29-1
TGCAGCGTTGTCATCAATGAGCAGTTCTTC
CSVVINEQFF
>-|many|TRBJ1-2|TRBV13
TGTGCCAGCAGCTTAGCGGGTTTTATGGGCTACACCTTC
CASSLAGFMGYTF
>TRBD1|-|TRBJ1-2|TRBV19
TGTGCCAGTAGTAGCGGACAGGGTCTTGGCTATGGCTACACCTTC
CASSSGQGLGYGYTF